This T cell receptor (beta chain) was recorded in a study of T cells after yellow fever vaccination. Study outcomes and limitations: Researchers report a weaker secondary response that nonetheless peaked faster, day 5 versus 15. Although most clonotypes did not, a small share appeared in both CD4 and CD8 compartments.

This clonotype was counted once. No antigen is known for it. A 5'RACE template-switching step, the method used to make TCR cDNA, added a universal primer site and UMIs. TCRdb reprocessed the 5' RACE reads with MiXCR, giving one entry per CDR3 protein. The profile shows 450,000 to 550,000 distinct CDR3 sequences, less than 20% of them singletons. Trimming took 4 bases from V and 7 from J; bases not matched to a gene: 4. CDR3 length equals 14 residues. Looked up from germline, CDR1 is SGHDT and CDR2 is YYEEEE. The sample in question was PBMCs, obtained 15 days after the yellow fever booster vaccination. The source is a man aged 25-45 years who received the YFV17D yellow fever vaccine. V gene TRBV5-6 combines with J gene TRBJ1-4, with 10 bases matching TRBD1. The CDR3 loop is CASSRDRGSEKLFF. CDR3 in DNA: TGTGCCAGCAGCCGGGACAGGGGTTCTGAAAAACTGTTTTTT. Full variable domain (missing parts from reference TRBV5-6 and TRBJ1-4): DAGVTQSPTHLIKTRGQQVTLRCSPKSGHDTVSWYQQALGQGPQFIFQYYEEEERQRGNFPDRFSGHQFPNYSSELNVNALLLGDSALYLCASSRDRGSEKLFFGSGTQLSVL.